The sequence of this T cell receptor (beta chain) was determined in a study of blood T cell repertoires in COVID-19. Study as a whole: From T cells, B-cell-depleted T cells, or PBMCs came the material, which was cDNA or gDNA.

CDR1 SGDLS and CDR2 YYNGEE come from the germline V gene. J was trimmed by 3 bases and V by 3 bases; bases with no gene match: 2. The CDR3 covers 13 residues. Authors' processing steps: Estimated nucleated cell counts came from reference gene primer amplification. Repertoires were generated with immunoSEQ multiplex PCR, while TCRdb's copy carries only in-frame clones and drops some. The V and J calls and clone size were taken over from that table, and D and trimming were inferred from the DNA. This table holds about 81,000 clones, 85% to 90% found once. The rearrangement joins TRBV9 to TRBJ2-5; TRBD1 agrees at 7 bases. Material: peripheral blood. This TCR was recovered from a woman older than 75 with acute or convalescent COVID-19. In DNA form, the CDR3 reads TGTGCCAGCAGCGAGGGACAGAAAGAGACCCAGTACTTC. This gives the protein CASSEGQKETQYF.